These 31 T cell receptor beta chains came from one sample sequenced in a study of tumor-infiltrating lymphocytes in primary liver carcinoma. Without any cell sorting, about 20-31 mg of bulk tissue yielded co-extracted RNA and DNA. TCR beta cDNA was prepared out of 500 ng total RNA by means of a constant-region primer. Nested multiplex PCR, run for three rounds with slightly modified ARM-PCR, yielded TCR beta libraries. The first two PCR rounds, approximately 10 cycles each, used TRBV1-TRBV30 forward primers and a C-beta reverse primer. TCRdb reprocessed the multiplex PCR reads via MiXCR and lists one record per CDR3 protein. The sample holds approximately 190,000 distinct CDR3 sequences; 85% are singletons and the top ten take approximately 18%. Sequenced sample: tumor tissue from primary liver carcinoma. Receptor source: a man in his forties with primary liver carcinoma and hepatitis B virus infection.

This chain's CDR3 is CASSLAASGRAAKQFF. The CDR3 coding sequence is TGCGCCAGCAGCTTGGCCGCTAGCGGGAGGGCCGCCAAGCAGTTCTTC. The rearrangement joins TRBV5-1 to TRBJ2-1, with TRBD2 matching over 12 bases. The germline gives CDR1 SGHRS, CDR2 YFSETQ. CDR3 length equals 16 residues. J lost 11 bases, V lost 0 bases, and 9 bases had no gene match.

Of note for this clonotype: The CDR3 carries no conserved terminal phenylalanine or tryptophan, so it likely arises from a read error. It is unclear where the CDR3 begins or ends on the DNA, so no DNA is shown, and the CDR3 is as TCRdb lists it. The rearrangement uses TRBV12-3 or TRBV12-4 and TRBJ2-2; whether TRBD1, the table's D call, matches the DNA was not checked. The CDR3 length is 16 residues, termini included. CDR3 sequence: CASSPRRRTNTGELFL.

Concerning this clonotype: Lacking the conserved final phenylalanine or tryptophan, this CDR3 likely reflects a read error. J is TRBJ1-5 and V is TRBV29-1; D may be TRBD1 (5 bases). The germline V gene has CDR1 SQVTM and CDR2 ANQGSEA. There are 13 residues in the CDR3. The CDR3 protein is CSVVRQINQPQHY. CDR3 DNA: TGTAGCGTTGTCAGACAGATCAATCAGCCCCAGCATTAT.

Concerning this clonotype itself: The CDR3 does not close with the conserved phenylalanine or tryptophan, likely indicating a read error. The chain combines TRBV29-1 with TRBJ2-7; 7 bases match TRBD1. Germline V CDR1 and CDR2: SQVTM, ANQGSEA. This CDR3 contains 13 residues. The CDR3 nucleotides read TGCAGGGTTGCCCCGACAGGGCTCCACGAGCAGTACATT. It specifies CRVAPTGLHEQYI.

Regarding this clonotype: One end of the junction fails to match germline, which may point to a read error. V usage is TRBV10-3 and J usage is TRBJ1-1; 7 bases agree with TRBD1. CDR1 and CDR2 from the germline V gene are ENHRY and SYGVKD. The CDR3 sequence is 16 residues long. The CDR3 protein is CAIRGRSQGLNTETFF. The CDR3 DNA sequence: TGTGCCATCAGGGGAAGGTCACAGGGGTTGAACACTGAAACTTTCTTT.

As to this clonotype: The conserved phenylalanine or tryptophan is not found at the CDR3 terminus, so this likely reflects a read error. The DNA for the CDR3 is TGTGCCAGCAGCTTGGCGGGGGGTGCATCGGGCAATGAGCAGTTCTTA. This codes for CASSLAGGASGNEQFL. The rearrangement links TRBV5-4 to TRBJ2-1, with 7 bases matching TRBD2. The CDR3 is 16 amino acids. The germline V gene has CDR1 SGHNT and CDR2 YYREEE (reference sequence). The V and J ends lost 0 bases and 6 bases, in that order; junction bases with no gene match: 9.

A remark on this clonotype: One base away lies a much larger clone, so this may be a sequencing read error. Written as DNA, the CDR3 is TGTGCCAGCAGCCTAACTAGGGGGAGGGCGTACGAGCAGTACTTC. Protein product: CASSLTRGRAYEQYF. The J gene is TRBJ2-7, the V gene TRBV28; D possibly corresponds to TRBD2 (7 bases). The CDR3 runs 15 residues. Trimming shortened V by 6 bases and J by 4 bases, and 19 bases separated the two germline ends. The germline gives CDR1 MDHEN, CDR2 SYDVKM.

Notes on this clonotype: At one end, the junction sequence differs from germline, possibly due to a read error. J is TRBJ2-3 and V is TRBV7-9; TRBD2 aligns across 9 bases. Germline CDR1 is SEHNR and CDR2 is FQNEAQ (reference sequence). The CDR3 runs 16 residues. Written as DNA, the CDR3 is TGTGCCAGTAGCTCCTGGATTAGCGGGAGCCCAGATACGCAGTATTTT. It codes for CASSSWISGSPDTQYF.

The V and J genes are TRBV29-1 and TRBJ2-1; TRBD2 is a possible D gene (5 bases). The germline CDR1 and CDR2 sequences are SQVTM and ANQGSEA. The CDR3 consists of 12 residues. V dropped 8 bases and J dropped 6 bases, with 14 bases sitting between them. The CDR3 sequence: CSIVHEGNEQFF. The CDR3, as DNA: TGCAGCATTGTACATGAGGGCAATGAGCAGTTCTTC.

To note about this clonotype: Since no conserved phenylalanine or tryptophan closes the CDR3, a read error is the likely cause. This chain links TRBV29-1 with TRBJ2-3; D may be TRBD2 (6 bases). The germline V gene encodes CDR1 SQVTM and CDR2 ANQGSEA. CDR3 length equals 13 residues. V was shortened by 5 bases and J by 5 bases, with 14 bases between the two germline ends. The CDR3 coding sequence is TGCAGCGTTTTACGCGGGAACAAAGATACGCAGTATTCT. This gives the protein CSVLRGNKDTQYS.

This clonotype was recorded many times. The chain employs TRBV28 and TRBJ2-1; 8 bases fit TRBD2. Germline values: CDR1 MDHEN, CDR2 SYDVKM. This CDR3 comprises 13 residues. J was trimmed by 6 bases and V by 6 bases; bases with no gene match: 4. The CDR3 nucleotides are TGTGCCAGCAGCTGGACTAGCCCCAATGAGCAGTTCTTC. This encodes CASSWTSPNEQFF.

This chain joins TRBV5-4 and TRBJ2-7, with 8 bases aligning to TRBD2. This CDR3 region has 15 residues. V shed 4 bases and J 9 bases; nucleotides not matched to a gene: 15. Germline V CDR1 and CDR2: SGHNT, YYREEE (reference sequence). CDR3 sequence: CASSTPSSGTHVQYF. The CDR3 region has the DNA TGTGCCAGCAGCACCCCGAGTAGCGGGACCCACGTGCAGTACTTC.

J is TRBJ1-2 and V is TRBV4-1; 11 positions match TRBD1. The V gene end was trimmed by 7 bases and the J gene end by 4 bases; junction bases not matched to a gene: 11. Germline loops: CDR1 MGHRA, CDR2 YSYEKL. This CDR3 is built from 16 residues. CDR3 region: CASNQSRDRGSYGYTF. In DNA form, the CDR3 reads TGCGCCAGCAACCAGTCCCGGGACAGGGGGAGCTATGGCTACACCTTC.

This clonotype is a singleton in its sample. One end of the junction fails to match germline, which may point to a read error. This sequence joins TRBV11-2 and TRBJ2-7; D not resolved. Germline lookup yields CDR1 SGHAT and CDR2 FQNNGV. The CDR3 covers 16 residues. The CDR3 loop reads CASSLEPSVSWVEQYF. The CDR3 bases are TGTGCAAGCAGCTTAGAACCTAGTGTGAGCTGGGTCGAGCAGTACTTC. Full variable domain (missing parts from reference TRBV11-2 and TRBJ2-7): EAGVAQSPRYKIIEKRQSVAFWCNPISGHATLYWYQQILGQGPKLLIQFQNNGVVDDSQLPKDRFSAERLKGVDSTLKIQPAKLEDSAVYLCASSLEPSVSWVEQYFGPGTRLTVT.

As concerns this clonotype: The CDR3 end shows no conserved phenylalanine or tryptophan, and so a read error is likely. The CDR3 DNA reads TGTGCCAGCAGTCACACTAGCGGGAAAACTAAAGGGAGACCCCAGTACTTA. Encoded protein: CASSHTSGKTKGRPQYL. This chain connects TRBV5-4 to TRBJ2-5, with 10 bases matching TRBD2. V trimming: 5 bases; J trimming: 9 bases; junction bases outside the gene matches: 19. Germline CDR1 is SGHNT and CDR2 is YYREEE (reference sequence). The CDR3 runs 17 residues.

With respect to this clonotype: The junction shows a germline mismatch at one end, possibly a read error. The V and J genes are TRBV12-3 or TRBV12-4 and TRBJ1-2; D unresolved. CDR3 length: 12 amino acids. This CDR3 reads CTRSSGGMGYTF. DNA for the CDR3: TGTACCAGAAGCTCTGGAGGTATGGGCTACACCTTC.

The chain uses TRBV6-6 and TRBJ2-4; 13 positions match TRBD2. J was trimmed by 3 bases and V by 3 bases; bases with no gene match: 5. CDR3 length equals 17 residues. The germline gives CDR1 MNHNY, CDR2 SVGAGI (reference sequence). Here the CDR3 DNA reads TGTGCCAGCAGTTATGGGACTAGCGGGATAGTCAAAAACATTCAGTACTTC. As protein: CASSYGTSGIVKNIQYF.

As to this clonotype: A much larger clone differs from this one at a single base, so this may be a read error. This chain uses TRBV6-1 with TRBJ2-1; D remains unclear. This CDR3 spans 12 amino acids. The germline V gene has CDR1 MNHNS and CDR2 SASEGT. CDR3 in DNA: TGTGCCAGGAGTGTTTGGCGGCGAGAGCAGTTCTTC. Its protein product is CARSVWRREQFF.

There are many counts of this clonotype. V is TRBV28 and J is TRBJ2-6; D gene ambiguous. V lost 6 bases and J 3 bases, leaving 6 bases between the germline ends. Germline CDR1 is MDHEN and CDR2 is SYDVKM. The CDR3 runs 13 residues. CDR3: CASSPDGANVLTF. The CDR3 bases are TGTGCCAGCAGCCCGGATGGGGCCAACGTCCTGACTTTC.

A single count supports this clonotype. Likely a read error: the CDR3 ends without its conserved phenylalanine or tryptophan. The chain carries TRBV29-1 and TRBJ2-3; unclear D gene. V lost 4 bases to trimming and J lost 2 bases, with 7 bases between them. CDR1 and CDR2 from the germline V gene are SQVTM and ANQGSEA. The CDR3 sequence is 12 residues long. DNA for the CDR3: TGCAGCGTTGCTACTTCCACAGATACGCAGTATTCT. Its protein product is CSVATSTDTQYS.

As regards this clonotype: At one end the junction does not follow the germline gene, possibly because of a read error. V gene TRBV5-4 combines with J gene TRBJ2-2; 9 positions match TRBD2. Germline CDR1 reads SGHNT; CDR2 reads YYREEE (reference sequence). The CDR3 has 17 amino acids. CDR3 nucleotide sequence: TGTGCCAGCGGCTTGCGGCTAGCGGGAAAGAACACTGAGGGGCTGTTTTTT. This sequence encodes CASGLRLAGKNTEGLFF.

Notes on this clonotype: Germline is not matched at one junction end, which may reflect a read error. This rearrangement joins TRBV4-3 to TRBJ2-7, with 7 bases lining up with TRBD1. In germline, CDR1 is LGHNA, CDR2 YSLEER. The CDR3 contains 14 residues. The CDR3 nucleotides read TGCACCAGCAGCGAAGATCGAGGGGGCCACGAGCAGTACTTC. It specifies CTSSEDRGGHEQYF.

Comments on this clonotype: Because the CDR3 is missing its conserved closing phenylalanine or tryptophan, this is likely a read error. The rearrangement joins TRBV28 to TRBJ1-5; TRBD1 aligns across 7 bases. The ends lost 5 bases at V and 2 bases at J; junction bases unmatched: 9. There are 16 residues in the CDR3. Germline CDR1 and CDR2: MDHEN and SYDVKM. Here the CDR3 DNA reads TGTGCCAGCAGTCCCCTAAGACAGGGCCGCAATCAGCCCCAGCATTCT. It codes for CASSPLRQGRNQPQHS.

This sequence joins TRBV5-1 and TRBJ2-7, with a tentative D call TRBD1 (5 bases). Germline CDR1 is SGHRS and CDR2 is YFSETQ. Trimming took off 4 bases at V and 1 base at J, with 15 bases between the two ends. This CDR3 has 15 residues. CDR3 amino acids: CASSEQGAESYEQYF. CDR3 DNA: TGCGCCAGCAGCGAGCAGGGTGCAGAGTCCTACGAGCAGTACTTC.

A word on this clonotype: A much larger clone lies a single base off, so this may be a read error. The chain is built from TRBV7-9 and TRBJ2-4, with a weak D call TRBD1 (5 bases). This CDR3 comprises 17 residues. Germline V gene lookup returns CDR1 SEHNR and CDR2 FQNEAQ (reference sequence). In nucleotides, the CDR3 is TGTGCCAGCAGCCAAATGGAAGGGAAGGGGTCCAAAAACATTCGGTACTTC. Protein sequence: CASSQMEGKGSKNIRYF.

As for this clonotype: At one end, the junction sequence differs from germline, possibly due to a read error. The V gene is TRBV5-6, the J gene TRBJ1-1, with D maybe TRBD1 (5 bases). CDR1 is SGHDT, CDR2 YYEEEE, per germline. The CDR3 has 11 residues. CDR3 loop: CTSSLSGTAFF. The CDR3 DNA is TGTACCAGCAGTCTCTCAGGGACAGCTTTCTTT.

The chain has TRBV6-1 and TRBJ1-2; no clear D gene. Trimming removed 8 bases at V and 4 bases at J, with 14 bases between. The CDR3 is 13 amino acids. Per germline, CDR1 MNHNS and CDR2 SASEGT. CDR3 in DNA: TGTGCCAGCTTTCCGGTCGTAGGCTATGGCTACACCTTC. This sequence encodes CASFPVVGYGYTF.

V is TRBV7-8 and J is TRBJ2-1; possibly TRBD2 for D (5 bases). The ends were cut back, 9 bases at V and 0 bases at J, with 18 bases in the middle. Germline loops: CDR1 SGHVS, CDR2 FQNEAQ. The CDR3 contains 16 residues. This CDR3 is CASSALSLSSYNEQFF. The CDR3 nucleotides read TGTGCCAGTAGCGCCCTGTCCCTGAGCTCCTACAATGAGCAGTTCTTC.

This clonotype was seen only once. The CDR3 end shows no conserved phenylalanine or tryptophan, and so a read error is likely. The V gene is TRBV6-5, the J gene TRBJ2-7; D possibly corresponds to TRBD1 (7 bases). Per germline, CDR1 MNHEY and CDR2 SVGAGI. The CDR3 covers 13 residues. V shed 7 bases and J shed 7 bases, with 17 bases lying between them. The chain's CDR3 is CASNRQGGYEQYL. As DNA, the CDR3 is TGTGCCAGCAACCGACAGGGAGGTTATGAGCAGTACTTA.

This clonotype was observed once. One base away lies a much larger clone, so this may be a sequencing read error. This sequence joins TRBV11-2 and TRBJ2-3, with 8 positions matching TRBD2. There are 15 residues in the CDR3. Per germline, CDR1 SGHAT and CDR2 FQNNGV. DNA of the CDR3: TGTGACAGCAGCCAACGGGGGACGGGGGGGGATACGCAGTATTTT. It yields the protein CDSSQRGTGGDTQYF.

Note on this clonotype: A much more abundant neighbour one base away suggests this may be a read error. The chain combines TRBV28 with TRBJ2-3, with D perhaps matching TRBD1 (7 bases). V lost 4 bases and J lost 4, with 15 bases in between. The CDR3 loop spans 15 amino acids. The germline gives CDR1 MDHEN, CDR2 SYDVKM. Written as DNA, the CDR3 is TGTGCCAGCAGTTCCGCGGGACAGAGTCCAGATACGCAGTATTTT. Translating gives CASSSAGQSPDTQYF.